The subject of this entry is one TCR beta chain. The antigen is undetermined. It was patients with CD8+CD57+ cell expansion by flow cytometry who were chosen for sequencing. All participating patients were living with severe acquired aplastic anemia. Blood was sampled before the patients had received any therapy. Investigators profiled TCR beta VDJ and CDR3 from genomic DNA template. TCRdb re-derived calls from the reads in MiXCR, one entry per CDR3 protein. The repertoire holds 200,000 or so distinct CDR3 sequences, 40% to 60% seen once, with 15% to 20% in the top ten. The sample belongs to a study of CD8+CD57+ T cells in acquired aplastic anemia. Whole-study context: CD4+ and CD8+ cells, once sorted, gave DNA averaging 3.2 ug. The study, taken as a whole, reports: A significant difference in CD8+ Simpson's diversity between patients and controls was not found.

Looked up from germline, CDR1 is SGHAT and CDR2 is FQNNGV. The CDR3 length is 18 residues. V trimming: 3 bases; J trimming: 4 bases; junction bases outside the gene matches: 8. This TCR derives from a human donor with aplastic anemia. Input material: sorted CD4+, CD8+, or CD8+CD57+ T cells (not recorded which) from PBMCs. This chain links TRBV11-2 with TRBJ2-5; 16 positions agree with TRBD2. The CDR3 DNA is TGTGCCAGCAGCTTGGGCGGGACTAGCGGGGGGGTGGGAGAGACCCAGTACTTC. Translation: CASSLGGTSGGVGETQYF.